The 8 T cell receptor beta chains reported below all come from one sample, sequenced in a study of blood T cell repertoires in COVID-19. The method was immunoSEQ multiplex PCR; TCRdb's version includes in-frame clones alone and lacks a portion of them. Of about 95,000 clones in the sample, about four fifths were seen once. Sample: peripheral blood. The receptors derive from an elderly man with COVID-19, enrolled during active disease.

This chain joins TRBV18 and TRBJ1-5, with a tentative D call TRBD1 (5 bases). The V gene lost 2 bases and the J gene lost 1 base, with 12 bases spanning the gap. Germline V CDR1 and CDR2: KGHSH, LQKENI. This CDR3 is built from 16 residues. The CDR3 spells CASSPRRGGSNQPQHF. The CDR3 nucleotides read TGTGCCAGCTCACCAAGGAGGGGTGGGAGCAATCAGCCCCAGCATTTT.

The V and J genes are TRBV5-1 and TRBJ2-3; 7 nucleotides align to TRBD1. Per the germline V gene, CDR1 is SGHRS and CDR2 is YFSETQ. The V gene end was trimmed by 0 bases and the J gene end by 1 base; junction bases not matched to a gene: 2. The CDR3 loop spans 15 amino acids. The CDR3 nucleotides are TGCGCCAGCAGCTTGGAGGGGGCAGGCACAGATACGCAGTATTTT. Translation gives CASSLEGAGTDTQYF.

This clone has just a few counts. V usage is TRBV7-2 and J usage is TRBJ2-1; D is ambiguous. The germline gives CDR1 SGHTA, CDR2 FQGNSA. This CDR3 has 16 amino acids. Trimming shortened V by 5 bases and J by 2 bases, and 16 bases separated the two germline ends. CDR3 in DNA: TGTGCCAGCAGCCACACCGCCGCCCGCCCCTACAATGAGCAGTTCTTC. This sequence encodes CASSHTAARPYNEQFF. The full variable domain, rest sourced from reference TRBV7-2 and TRBJ2-1, is GAGVSQSPSNKVTEKGKDVELRCDPISGHTALYWYRQSLGQGLEFLIYFQGNSAPDKSGLPSDRFSAERTGGSVSTLTIQRTQQEDSAVYLCASSHTAARPYNEQFFGPGTRLTVL.

The chain combines TRBV27 with TRBJ2-7; 8 bases map to TRBD1. The trim removed 2 bases at V and 5 bases at J, leaving 11 bases unmatched. The CDR3 extends over 16 amino acids. Looked up from germline, CDR1 is MNHEY and CDR2 is SMNVEV (reference sequence). CDR3 in DNA: TGTGCCAGCAGTTTACTCCTCGGACAGGGTCTCCACGAGCAGTACTTC. Its translation: CASSLLLGQGLHEQYF.

This clone was counted a single time. This chain links TRBV5-4 with TRBJ2-5; weak D call: TRBD1 (5 bases). Germline values: CDR1 SGHNT, CDR2 YYREEE (reference sequence). Trimming cost V 2 bases and J 2 bases, with 10 bases left between them. The length of the CDR3 is 14 residues. The CDR3 spells CASSLPTDQETQYF. CDR3 nucleotide sequence: TGTGCCAGCAGCTTACCGACAGATCAAGAGACCCAGTACTTC.

This chain joins TRBV9 and TRBJ2-7; maybe TRBD2 (5 bases). The CDR3 runs to 14 residues. The germline V gene has CDR1 SGDLS and CDR2 YYNGEE. Trimming shortened V by 0 bases and J by 6 bases, and 13 bases separated the two germline ends. The CDR3 nucleotides are TGTGCCAGCAGCGTAGGGGGAAGCGGTGGCGAGCAGTACTTC. It specifies CASSVGGSGGEQYF.

This chain uses TRBV19 with TRBJ1-1, with 7 bases that match TRBD1. The germline CDR1 and CDR2 sequences are LNHDA and SQIVND (reference sequence). The ends lost 7 bases at V and 0 bases at J; junction bases unmatched: 5. The CDR3 is 14 amino acids. The DNA of the CDR3 is TGTGCCAGTACCTTGACAGGGATGAACACTGAAGCTTTCTTT. It translates to CASTLTGMNTEAFF. Full variable domain (remainder filled in from reference TRBV19 and TRBJ1-1): DGGITQSPKYLFRKEGQNVTLSCEQNLNHDAMYWYRQDPGQGLRLIYYSQIVNDFQKGDIAEGYSVSREKKESFPLTVTSAQKNPTAFYLCASTLTGMNTEAFFGQGTRLTVV.

This clone has a single count. The chain combines TRBV4-3 with TRBJ1-2; D is perhaps TRBD1 (6 bases). Germline values: CDR1 LGHNA, CDR2 YSLEER. CDR3 length equals 13 residues. The V gene lost 0 bases and the J gene lost 10 bases, with 12 bases spanning the gap. DNA for the CDR3: TGCGCCAGCAGCCAAGAGGCACAGGGTTACTACACCTTC. Translated, it gives CASSQEAQGYYTF.